This T cell receptor (beta chain) was identified in a study of T cell changes during pregnancy in multiple sclerosis. CDR1 and CDR2 from the germline V gene are MNHNS and SASEGT. V lost 10 bases and J lost 5, with 24 bases in between. This CDR3 is 15 amino acids long. Libraries were prepared by immunoSEQ multiplex PCR; TCRdb keeps only in-frame clonotypes and omits some of them. The sample has 45,000 to 60,000 clones, 80% to 95% seen once. This sequence joins TRBV6-1 and TRBJ2-7; possible D gene TRBD2, 7 bases. This clonotype originated in a female donor with multiple sclerosis, enrolled in a pregnancy study. Source: CD4+ T cells from peripheral blood mononuclear cells, taken in the third trimester of pregnancy. Written as DNA, the CDR3 is TGTGCCACCCGCACGGGCCGGGGGGCGGTAAACGAGCAGTACTTC. Translating it yields CATRTGRGAVNEQYF.